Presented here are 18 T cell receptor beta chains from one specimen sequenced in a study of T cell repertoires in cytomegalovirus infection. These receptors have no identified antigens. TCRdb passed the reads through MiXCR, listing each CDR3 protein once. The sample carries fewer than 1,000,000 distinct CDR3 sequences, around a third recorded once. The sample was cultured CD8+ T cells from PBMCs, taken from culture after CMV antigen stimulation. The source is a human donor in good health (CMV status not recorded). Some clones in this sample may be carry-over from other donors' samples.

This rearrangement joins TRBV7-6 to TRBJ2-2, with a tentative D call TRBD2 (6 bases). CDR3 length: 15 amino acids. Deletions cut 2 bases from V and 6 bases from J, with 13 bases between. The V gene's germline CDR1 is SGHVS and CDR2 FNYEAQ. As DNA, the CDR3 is TGTGCCAGCAGCTTACCAGGGTCGGGGGCCGGGGAGCTGTTTTTT. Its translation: CASSLPGSGAGELFF.

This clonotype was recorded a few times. The CDR3 spells CASSLKLGGRTDTQYF. In DNA form, the CDR3 reads TGCGCCAGCAGCCTCAAGCTCGGGGGACGCACAGATACGCAGTATTTT. The chain employs TRBV4-1 and TRBJ2-3; possibly TRBD2 for D (6 bases). The V gene's germline CDR1 is MGHRA and CDR2 YSYEKL. The length of the CDR3 is 16 residues. The V and J ends lost 4 bases and 1 base respectively, with 15 bases between them.

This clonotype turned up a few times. The CDR3, as DNA: TGTGCCAGCAGCCCTAAGGACAGGGGGTTGACCGGGGAGCTGTTTTTT. This codes for CASSPKDRGLTGELFF. This rearrangement joins TRBV7-9 to TRBJ2-2; 10 bases agree with TRBD1. The CDR3 runs 16 residues. J lost 5 bases, V lost 5 bases, and 8 bases had no gene match. CDR1 and CDR2 from the germline V gene are SEHNR and FQNEAQ (reference sequence).

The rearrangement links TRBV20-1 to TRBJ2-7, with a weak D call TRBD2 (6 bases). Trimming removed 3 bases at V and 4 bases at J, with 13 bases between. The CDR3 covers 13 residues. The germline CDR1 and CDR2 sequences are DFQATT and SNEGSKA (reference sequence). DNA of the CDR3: TGCAGTGCTAGCGGGGAGGCGGGATACGAGCAGTACGTC. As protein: CSASGEAGYEQYV.

The CDR3 region is CASSYSPGQGDNEQFF. The CDR3 DNA is TGTGCCAGCAGTTACTCCCCGGGACAGGGGGACAATGAGCAGTTCTTC. The V call is TRBV6-2 or TRBV6-3, the J call TRBJ2-1; 11 positions match TRBD1. J was trimmed by 5 bases and V by 0 bases; bases with no gene match: 3. Germline V CDR1 and CDR2: MNHEY, SVGEGT. This CDR3 comprises 16 residues.

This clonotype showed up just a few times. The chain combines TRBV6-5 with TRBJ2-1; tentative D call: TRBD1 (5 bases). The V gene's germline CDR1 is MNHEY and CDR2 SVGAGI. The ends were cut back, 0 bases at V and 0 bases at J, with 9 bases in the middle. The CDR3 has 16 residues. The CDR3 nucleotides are TGTGCCAGCAGTTACTCGAAGCAGGGCTCCTACAATGAGCAGTTCTTC. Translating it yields CASSYSKQGSYNEQFF.

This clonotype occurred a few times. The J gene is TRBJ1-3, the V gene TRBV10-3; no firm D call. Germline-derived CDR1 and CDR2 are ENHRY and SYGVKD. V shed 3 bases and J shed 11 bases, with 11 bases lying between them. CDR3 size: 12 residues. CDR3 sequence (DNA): TGTGCCATCAGTGAAGAGACCTCTGCCATATATTTT. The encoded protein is CAISEETSAIYF.

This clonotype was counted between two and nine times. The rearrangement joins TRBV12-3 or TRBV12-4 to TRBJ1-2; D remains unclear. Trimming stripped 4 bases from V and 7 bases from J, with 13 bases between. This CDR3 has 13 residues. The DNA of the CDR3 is TGTGCCAGCAGTTCTCCACCCATAAGTGGCTACACCTTC. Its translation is CASSSPPISGYTF.

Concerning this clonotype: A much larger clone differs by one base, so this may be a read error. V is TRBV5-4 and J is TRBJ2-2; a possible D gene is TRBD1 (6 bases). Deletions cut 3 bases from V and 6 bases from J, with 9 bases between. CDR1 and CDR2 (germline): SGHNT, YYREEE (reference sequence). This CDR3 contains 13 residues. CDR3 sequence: CASSYRVAGELFF. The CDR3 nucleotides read TGTGCCAGCAGCTACAGGGTCGCCGGGGAGCTGTTTTTT.

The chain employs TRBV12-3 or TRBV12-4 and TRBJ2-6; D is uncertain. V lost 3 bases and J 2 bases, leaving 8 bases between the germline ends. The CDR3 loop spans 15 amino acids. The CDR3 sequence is CASSFGAAGANVLTF. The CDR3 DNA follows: TGTGCCAGCAGTTTCGGTGCTGCTGGGGCCAACGTCCTGACTTTC.

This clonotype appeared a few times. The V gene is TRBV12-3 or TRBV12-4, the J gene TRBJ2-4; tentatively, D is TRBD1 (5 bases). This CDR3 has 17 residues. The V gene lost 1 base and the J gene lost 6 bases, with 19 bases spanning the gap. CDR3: CASSLDPPRTWGNIQYF. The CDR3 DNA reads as TGTGCCAGCAGTTTAGACCCCCCGAGGACATGGGGAAACATTCAGTACTTC.

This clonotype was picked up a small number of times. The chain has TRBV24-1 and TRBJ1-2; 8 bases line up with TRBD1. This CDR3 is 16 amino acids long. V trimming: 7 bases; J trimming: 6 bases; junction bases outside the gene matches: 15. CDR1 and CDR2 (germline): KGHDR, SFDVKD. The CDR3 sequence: CATREGQGERTNGYTF. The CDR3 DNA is TGTGCCACCAGAGAAGGACAGGGAGAACGAACTAATGGCTACACCTTC.

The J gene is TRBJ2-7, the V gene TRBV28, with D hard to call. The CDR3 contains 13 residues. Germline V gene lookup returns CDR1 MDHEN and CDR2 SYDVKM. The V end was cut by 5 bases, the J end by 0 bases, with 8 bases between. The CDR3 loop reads CASSMTVSYEQYV. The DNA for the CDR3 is TGTGCCAGCAGTATGACGGTCTCCTACGAGCAGTACGTC.

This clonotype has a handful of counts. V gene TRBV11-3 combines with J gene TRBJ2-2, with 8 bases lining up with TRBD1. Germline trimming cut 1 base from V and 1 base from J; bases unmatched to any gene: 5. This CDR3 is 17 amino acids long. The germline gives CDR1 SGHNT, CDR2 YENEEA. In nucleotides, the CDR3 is TGTGCCAGCAGCTTAGGAGAGGGACAGGTGAACACCGGGGAGCTGTTTTTT. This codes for CASSLGEGQVNTGELFF.

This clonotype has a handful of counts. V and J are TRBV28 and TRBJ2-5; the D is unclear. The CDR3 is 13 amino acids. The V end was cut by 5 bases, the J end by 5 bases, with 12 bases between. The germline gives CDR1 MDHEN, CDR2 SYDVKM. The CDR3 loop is CASSRVVEETQYF. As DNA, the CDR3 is TGTGCCAGCAGTAGGGTCGTGGAGGAGACCCAGTACTTC. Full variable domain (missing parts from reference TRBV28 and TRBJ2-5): DVKVTQSSRYLVKRTGEKVFLECVQDMDHENMFWYRQDPGLGLRLIYFSYDVKMKEKGDIPEGYSVSREKKERFSLILESASTNQTSMYLCASSRVVEETQYFGPGTRLLVL.

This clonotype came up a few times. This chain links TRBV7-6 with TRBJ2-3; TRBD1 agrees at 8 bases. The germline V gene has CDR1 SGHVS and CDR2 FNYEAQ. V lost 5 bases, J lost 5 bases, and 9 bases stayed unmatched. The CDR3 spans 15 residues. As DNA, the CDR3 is TGTGCCAGCAGCCCAGGGGCAGGGGGCAGAGATACGCAGTATTTT. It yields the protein CASSPGAGGRDTQYF.

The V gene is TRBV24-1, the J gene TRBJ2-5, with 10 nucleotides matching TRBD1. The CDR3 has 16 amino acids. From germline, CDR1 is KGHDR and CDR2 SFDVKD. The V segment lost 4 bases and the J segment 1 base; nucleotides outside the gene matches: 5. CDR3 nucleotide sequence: TGTGCCACCAGTGAGCCGGGACAGGGGTCCCAAGAGACCCAGTACTTC. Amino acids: CATSEPGQGSQETQYF.

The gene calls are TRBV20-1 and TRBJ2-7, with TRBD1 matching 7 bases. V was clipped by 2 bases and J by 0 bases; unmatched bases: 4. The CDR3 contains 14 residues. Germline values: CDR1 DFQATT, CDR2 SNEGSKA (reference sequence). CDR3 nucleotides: TGCAGTGCTAGAAGGGGGCCTAGCTCCTACGAGCAGTACTTC. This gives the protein CSARRGPSSYEQYF.